This TCR beta chain was captured in a study of blood T cell repertoires in COVID-19. Followed over time, Seattle patients had been enrolled while infection was active. TCRdb's table, derived via immunoSEQ multiplex PCR, lists solely in-frame clones and lacks some. The table shows more than 300,000 clones, with roughly 89% occurring only once. CDR3 length equals 14 residues. Unmatched junction bases numbered 13, after V lost 8 bases and J lost 7 bases. CDR1 is MNHNY and CDR2 is SVGAGI in the germline V gene (reference sequence). Sequenced: peripheral blood. This clonotype was obtained from a woman aged 30 to 39 with COVID-19, enrolled during active disease. The chain recombines TRBV6-6 with TRBJ1-1; 7 nucleotides match TRBD1. The CDR3 region has the DNA TGTGCCAGCTCCCCTGGAGGGGACAGCTATGAAGCTTTCTTT. This sequence encodes CASSPGGDSYEAFF.